Each of the 23 T cell receptor beta chains below was sequenced from the same sample in a study of shared clonotypes between healthy human individuals. Profiling relied on immunoSEQ multiplex PCR, and the TCRdb table lists in-frame clones only, not all of them. The data contain about 1 million clones, about 77% of them singletons. What was sequenced was memory CD4+ T cells sorted from blood. Subset denoted: CD45RA-negative fraction. These TCRs come from a man between 18 and 29 years old in good health.

In this sample, this clone turned up once. This chain joins TRBV28 and TRBJ2-3; D gene ambiguous. This CDR3 region has 12 residues. Germline V gene data show CDR1 as MDHEN and CDR2 as SYDVKM. V gave up 1 base and J gave up 7 bases, with 6 bases separating them. The CDR3 bases are TGTGCCAGCAGTTTATTTTCAAATACGCAGTATTTT. Its protein product is CASSLFSNTQYF.

The chain uses TRBV10-3 and TRBJ2-1; 11 nucleotides align to TRBD2. CDR3 size: 18 residues. Germline trimming cut 0 bases from V and 2 bases from J; bases unmatched to any gene: 6. The V gene's germline CDR1 is ENHRY and CDR2 SYGVKD. The chain's CDR3 is CAISESASGGTAYNEQFF. In nucleotides, the CDR3 is TGTGCCATCAGTGAGTCGGCTAGCGGGGGGACCGCCTACAATGAGCAGTTCTTC.

This chain uses TRBV30 with TRBJ1-3; D unresolved. V shed 4 bases and J shed 4 bases, with 17 bases lying between them. This CDR3 is built from 15 residues. The germline V gene encodes CDR1 GTSNPN and CDR2 SVGIG (reference sequence). CDR3 in amino acids: CAWISKGLRGNTIYF. In nucleotides, the CDR3 is TGTGCCTGGATTTCAAAAGGTCTTCGCGGAAACACCATATATTTT.

This chain uses TRBV9 with TRBJ1-2, with TRBD1 matching 9 bases. The CDR3 runs 14 residues. The germline V gene has CDR1 SGDLS and CDR2 YYNGEE. The V gene end was trimmed by 3 bases and the J gene end by 4 bases; junction bases not matched to a gene: 4. The chain's CDR3 is CASSAGQGSYGYTF. CDR3 sequence (DNA): TGTGCCAGCAGCGCAGGACAGGGGAGCTATGGCTACACCTTC.

The rearrangement uses TRBV4-2 and TRBJ2-1, with TRBD2 identical over 8 bases. Germline V gene data show CDR1 as LGHNA and CDR2 as YNFKEQ. V trimming: 0 bases; J trimming: 6 bases; junction bases outside the gene matches: 7. CDR3 length: 16 amino acids. CDR3 DNA sequence: TGTGCCAGCAGCCAAGATGAAGCGGGGGCTTTCAATGAGCAGTTCTTC. Its protein is CASSQDEAGAFNEQFF.

This clone came up a few times. J is TRBJ2-2 and V is TRBV29-1, with 13 bases fitting TRBD2. Germline trimming cut 7 bases from V and 2 bases from J; bases unmatched to any gene: 1. Germline CDR1 and CDR2: SQVTM and ANQGSEA. The length of the CDR3 is 14 residues. The CDR3: CSGTSGSNTGELFF. In DNA form, the CDR3 reads TGCAGCGGGACTAGCGGGAGTAACACCGGGGAGCTGTTTTTT.

This chain connects TRBV6-6 to TRBJ1-1, with D possibly matching TRBD1 (6 bases). CDR3 length equals 14 residues. The germline V gene encodes CDR1 MNHNY and CDR2 SVGAGI (reference sequence). The ends were cut back, 5 bases at V and 1 base at J, with 11 bases in the middle. Written as DNA, the CDR3 is TGTGCCAGCAGTATTGGGACAAAGAACACTGAAGCTTTCTTT. Encoded protein: CASSIGTKNTEAFF.

The chain is built from TRBV5-1 and TRBJ2-1; 8 nucleotides line up with TRBD1. This CDR3 region has 13 residues. Germline CDR1 SGHRS, CDR2 YFSETQ. The trim removed 5 bases at V and 9 bases at J, leaving 7 bases unmatched. CDR3: CASRDRASFEQFF. CDR3 DNA: TGCGCCAGCAGGGACAGGGCGAGCTTTGAGCAGTTCTTC.

This clone was seen once. Given a much more abundant clone one base away, this may be a read error. The sample contains more than one DNA sequence encoding this CDR3. The V and J genes are TRBV10-1 and TRBJ2-7, with D maybe TRBD2 (5 bases). There are 12 residues in the CDR3. V was cut by 2 bases and J by 3 bases, with 5 bases left in between. CDR1 and CDR2 (germline): WNHNN, SYGVQD (reference sequence). The CDR3 region is CASSEGSYEQYF. In DNA, the CDR3 is TGCGCCAGCAGTGAGGGGAGCTACGAGCAGTACTTC.

V is TRBV30 and J is TRBJ1-6, with TRBD1 as a possible D gene (5 bases). V was trimmed by 5 bases and J by 6 bases, leaving 14 bases between them. The CDR3 has 14 residues. Germline V lookup: CDR1 GTSNPN, CDR2 SVGIG (reference sequence). The DNA of the CDR3 is TGTGCCTGGGAGAACGACAGCGCTAATTCACCCCTCCACTTT. As protein: CAWENDSANSPLHF.

The chain uses TRBV18 and TRBJ1-4; maybe TRBD1 (5 bases). The V gene's germline CDR1 is KGHSH and CDR2 LQKENI. Trimming took 3 bases from V and 5 from J, leaving 13 bases between them. This CDR3 comprises 15 residues. CDR3 coding DNA: TGTGCCAGCTCACCTCAGGGTATGGAGAATGAAAAACTGTTTTTT. Its protein product is CASSPQGMENEKLFF.

The chain is built from TRBV6-5 and TRBJ2-7, with a possible D match to TRBD1 (5 bases). This CDR3 has 16 amino acids. The V end lost 0 bases, the J end lost 0 bases, and 12 bases lay between the germline ends. The germline V gene encodes CDR1 MNHEY and CDR2 SVGAGI. CDR3 residues: CASSYSGVGVSYEQYF. CDR3 coding DNA: TGTGCCAGCAGTTACTCAGGGGTTGGAGTCTCCTACGAGCAGTACTTC.

This clone has only a few counts. The chain carries TRBV30 and TRBJ1-6; tentatively, D is TRBD1 (6 bases). This CDR3 contains 15 residues. Germline V lookup: CDR1 GTSNPN, CDR2 SVGIG (reference sequence). Trimming took off 0 bases at V and 11 bases at J, with 17 bases between the two ends. The CDR3 region is CAWSVQAGAGTPLHF. CDR3 coding DNA: TGTGCCTGGAGTGTACAAGCAGGGGCAGGAACACCCCTCCACTTT.

Regarding this clone: Because the CDR3's place on the DNA is in doubt, the DNA is left out and the CDR3 is given as listed by TCRdb. This rearrangement joins TRBV30 to TRBJ2-1. From germline, CDR1 is GTSNPN and CDR2 SVGIG (reference sequence). The CDR3 adds up to 14 amino acids, both ends counted. This CDR3 is CAWSVLSWGNEQFF.

Concerning this clone itself: Other DNA sequences in the sample encode the same CDR3. V and J are TRBV15 and TRBJ2-5; D unresolved. The CDR3 loop spans 13 amino acids. In germline, CDR1 is LNHNV, CDR2 YYDKDF (reference sequence). The V end was cut by 0 bases, the J end by 5 bases, with 7 bases between. The chain's CDR3 is CATSRDGRETQYF. The CDR3 DNA is TGTGCCACCAGCAGAGATGGAAGGGAGACCCAGTACTTC.

A note on this clone: One end of the junction varies from germline; a read error may be responsible. This chain joins TRBV7-7 and TRBJ1-2, with 7 bases fitting TRBD1. CDR1 and CDR2 from the germline V gene are SSHAT and FNYEAQ (reference sequence). The CDR3 loop spans 14 amino acids. CDR3 sequence reads: CASTPDRQIYGYTF. CDR3 coding DNA: TGTGCTAGCACCCCGGACAGGCAGATCTATGGCTACACCTTC.

CDR3 in amino acids: CAWRRGTGGNEQFF. Here the CDR3 DNA reads TGTGCCTGGAGAAGAGGGACAGGAGGCAATGAGCAGTTCTTC. The chain links TRBV30 to TRBJ2-1, with 8 bases matching TRBD1. This CDR3 is built from 14 residues. With V trimmed by 3 bases and J by 6 bases, 7 bases remained unmatched. CDR1 and CDR2 (germline): GTSNPN, SVGIG (reference sequence).

The chain combines TRBV6-6 with TRBJ2-7, with 11 nucleotides matching TRBD2. The length of the CDR3 is 16 residues. J was trimmed by 0 bases and V by 6 bases; bases with no gene match: 7. In germline, CDR1 is MNHNY, CDR2 SVGAGI (reference sequence). Written as DNA, the CDR3 is TGTGCCAGCAGCCCTAGCGGGAGGTCCAGCTCCTACGAGCAGTACTTC. This codes for CASSPSGRSSSYEQYF.

This chain links TRBV6-1 with TRBJ2-3; 9 bases align to TRBD1. Trimming took 6 bases from V and 2 from J; bases not matched to a gene: 6. CDR3 length: 15 amino acids. Germline V gene lookup returns CDR1 MNHNS and CDR2 SASEGT. The CDR3 reads CASRAGTGLTDTQYF. Written as DNA, the CDR3 is TGTGCCAGCAGGGCCGGGACAGGGCTCACAGATACGCAGTATTTT.

The V and J genes are TRBV5-1 and TRBJ2-2, with D tentatively TRBD2 (6 bases). Trimming took off 4 bases at V and 5 bases at J, with 15 bases between the two ends. The CDR3 totals 15 residues. CDR1 is SGHRS, CDR2 YFSETQ, per germline. The DNA of the CDR3 is TGCGCCAGCAGCGGGGCGGGACGTGGGACCGGGGAGCTGTTTTTT. Amino acid sequence: CASSGAGRGTGELFF.

The V and J genes are TRBV7-2 and TRBJ2-5; weak D call: TRBD2 (5 bases). Looked up from germline, CDR1 is SGHTA and CDR2 is FQGNSA. Trimming took 5 bases from V and 3 from J, leaving 16 bases between them. The CDR3 is 15 amino acids. CDR3 protein: CASSPRRPAEETQYF. Written as DNA, the CDR3 is TGTGCCAGCAGCCCCCGTCGCCCAGCGGAAGAGACCCAGTACTTC.

This clone was seen a single time. The gene calls are TRBV9 and TRBJ1-3; 7 bases are a match to TRBD1. Germline CDR1 SGDLS, CDR2 YYNGEE. V gave up 2 bases and J gave up 0 bases; unmatched junction bases: 5. The length of the CDR3 is 16 residues. The CDR3 here is CASSVDRKLSGNTIYF. DNA of the CDR3: TGTGCCAGCAGCGTGGACAGGAAACTCTCTGGAAACACCATATATTTT.

V and J are TRBV7-3 and TRBJ2-5; D call uncertain. Looked up from germline, CDR1 is SGHTA and CDR2 is FQGTGA. The CDR3 totals 13 residues. V was shortened by 2 bases and J by 4 bases, with 8 bases between the two germline ends. The CDR3 here is CASSLWRGETQYF. CDR3 DNA: TGTGCCAGCAGCTTATGGCGCGGAGAGACCCAGTACTTC.